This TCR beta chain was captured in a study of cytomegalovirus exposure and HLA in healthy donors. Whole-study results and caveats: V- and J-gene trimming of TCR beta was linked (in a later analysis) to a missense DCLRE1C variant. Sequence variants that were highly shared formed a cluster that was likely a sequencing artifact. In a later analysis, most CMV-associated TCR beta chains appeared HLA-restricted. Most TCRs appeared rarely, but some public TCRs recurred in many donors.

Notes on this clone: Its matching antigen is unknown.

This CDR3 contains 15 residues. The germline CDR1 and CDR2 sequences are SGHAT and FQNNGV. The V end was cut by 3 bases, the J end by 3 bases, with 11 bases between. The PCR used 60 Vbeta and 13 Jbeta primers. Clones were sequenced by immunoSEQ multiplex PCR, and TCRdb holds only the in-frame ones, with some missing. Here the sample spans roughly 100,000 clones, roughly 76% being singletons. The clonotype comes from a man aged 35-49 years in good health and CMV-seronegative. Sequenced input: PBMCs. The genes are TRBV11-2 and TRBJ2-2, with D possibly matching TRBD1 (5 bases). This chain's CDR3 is CASSLFQGDTGELFF. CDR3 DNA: TGTGCCAGCAGCTTGTTTCAAGGGGACACCGGGGAGCTGTTTTTT.